This entry concerns a single TCR beta chain. This record comes from a study of blood T cell repertoires in COVID-19. Looking at the study overall: The analysed material was cDNA or gDNA that came from T cells, B-cell-depleted T cells, or PBMCs.

Repertoires were generated with immunoSEQ multiplex PCR, while TCRdb's copy carries only in-frame clones and drops some. The data contain tens of thousands of clones, more than 70% of them singletons. Germline assignment: CDR1 MGHDK and CDR2 SYGVNS. The CDR3 spans 16 residues. V was pared by 7 bases and J by 4 bases, with 23 bases between. This chain uses TRBV25-1 with TRBJ2-7; possible D gene TRBD2, 6 bases. The receptor was derived from a woman between 35 and 50 years old with active or convalescent COVID-19. The specimen was peripheral blood. CDR3 DNA sequence: TGTGCCAGCATCCCGGCCCGGGGGAATGGGTTTTACGAGCAGTACTTC. Translated, it gives CASIPARGNGFYEQYF.